The sequence of this T cell receptor (beta chain) was determined in a study of shared clonotypes between healthy human individuals. The CDR3 runs 15 residues. V lost 1 base to trimming and J lost 1 base, with 11 bases between them. CDR1 and CDR2 (germline): SGHTS, YDEGEE. Measured with immunoSEQ multiplex PCR; TCRdb has only the in-frame clones, and not every one. This table has approximately 2.1 million clones, over 85% appearing once. J is TRBJ1-1 and V is TRBV5-8; possible D gene TRBD1, 6 bases. The TCR sequence derives from a man younger than 35 in good health. Some clones in this sample may be carry-over from other donors' samples. Specimen: naive CD4+ T cells from PBMCs. Subset denoted: CD45RA+ positively selected. The CDR3 nucleotides are TGTGCCAGCAGCTTGAGGGGGAACAGGAACACTGAAGCTTTCTTT. Protein product: CASSLRGNRNTEAFF.